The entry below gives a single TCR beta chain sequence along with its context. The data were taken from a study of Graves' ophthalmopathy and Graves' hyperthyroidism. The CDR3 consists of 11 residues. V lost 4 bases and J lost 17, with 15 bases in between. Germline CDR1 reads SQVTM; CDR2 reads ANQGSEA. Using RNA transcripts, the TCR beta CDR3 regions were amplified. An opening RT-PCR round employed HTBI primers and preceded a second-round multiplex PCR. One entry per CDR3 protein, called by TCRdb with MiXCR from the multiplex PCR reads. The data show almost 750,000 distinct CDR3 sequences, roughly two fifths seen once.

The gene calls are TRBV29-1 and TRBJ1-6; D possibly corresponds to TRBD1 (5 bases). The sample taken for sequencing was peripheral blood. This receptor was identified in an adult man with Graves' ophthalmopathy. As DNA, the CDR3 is TGCAGCGTTGTGTCTGGGGGTTTGGTCCACTTT. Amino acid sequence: CSVVSGGLVHF. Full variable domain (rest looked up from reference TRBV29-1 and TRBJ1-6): SAVISQKPSRDICQRGTSLTIQCQVDSQVTMMFWYRQQPGQSLTLIATANQGSEATYESGFVIDKFPISRPNLTFSTLTVSNMSPEDSSIYLCSVVSGGLVHFGNGTRLTVT.